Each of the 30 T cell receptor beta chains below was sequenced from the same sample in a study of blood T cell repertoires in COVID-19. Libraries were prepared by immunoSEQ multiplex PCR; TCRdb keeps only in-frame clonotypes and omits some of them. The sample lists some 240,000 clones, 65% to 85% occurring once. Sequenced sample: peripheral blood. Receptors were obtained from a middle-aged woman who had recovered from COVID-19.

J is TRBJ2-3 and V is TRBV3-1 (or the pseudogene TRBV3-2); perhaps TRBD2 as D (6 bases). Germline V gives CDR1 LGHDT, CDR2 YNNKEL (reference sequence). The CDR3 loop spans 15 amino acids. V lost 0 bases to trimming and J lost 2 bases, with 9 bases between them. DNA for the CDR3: TGTGCCAGCAGCCAAGAGGGGGACTTCACAGATACGCAGTATTTT. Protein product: CASSQEGDFTDTQYF.

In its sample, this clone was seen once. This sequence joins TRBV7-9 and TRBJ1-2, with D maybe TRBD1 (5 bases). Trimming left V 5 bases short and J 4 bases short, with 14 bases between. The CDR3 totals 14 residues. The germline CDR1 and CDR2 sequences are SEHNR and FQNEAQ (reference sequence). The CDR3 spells CASSTPDRLYGYTF. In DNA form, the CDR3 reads TGTGCCAGCAGCACGCCCGACAGACTCTATGGCTACACCTTC.

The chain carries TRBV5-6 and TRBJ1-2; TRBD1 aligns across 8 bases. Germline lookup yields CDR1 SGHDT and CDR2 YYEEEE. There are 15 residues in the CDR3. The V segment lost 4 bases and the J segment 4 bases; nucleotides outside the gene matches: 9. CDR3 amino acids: CASSVRTGRTYGYTF. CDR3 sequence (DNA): TGTGCCAGCAGCGTAAGGACAGGGAGGACCTATGGCTACACCTTC.

The CDR3 loop is CASSLGTVVLIPEGNTIYF. The CDR3 nucleotides read TGTGCCAGCAGCCTAGGGACAGTAGTTCTTATCCCGGAGGGAAACACCATATATTTT. J is TRBJ1-3 and V is TRBV7-9, with 7 bases matching TRBD1. V gave up 5 bases and J gave up 4 bases; unmatched junction bases: 20. This CDR3 region has 19 residues. CDR1 is SEHNR, CDR2 FQNEAQ, per germline (reference sequence).

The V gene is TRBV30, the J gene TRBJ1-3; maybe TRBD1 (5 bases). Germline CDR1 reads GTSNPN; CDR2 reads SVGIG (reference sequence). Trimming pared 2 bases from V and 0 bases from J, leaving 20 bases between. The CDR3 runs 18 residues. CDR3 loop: CAWSIPLGQQYSGNTIYF. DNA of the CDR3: TGTGCCTGGAGTATACCCTTGGGGCAGCAATACTCTGGAAACACCATATATTTT.

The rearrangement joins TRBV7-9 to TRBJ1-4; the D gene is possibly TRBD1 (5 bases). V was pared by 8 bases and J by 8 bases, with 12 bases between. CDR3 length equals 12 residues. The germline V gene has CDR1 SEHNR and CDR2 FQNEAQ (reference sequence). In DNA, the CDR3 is TGTGCCAGCGCCCAGGGTTGGGAAAAACTGTTTTTT. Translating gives CASAQGWEKLFF.

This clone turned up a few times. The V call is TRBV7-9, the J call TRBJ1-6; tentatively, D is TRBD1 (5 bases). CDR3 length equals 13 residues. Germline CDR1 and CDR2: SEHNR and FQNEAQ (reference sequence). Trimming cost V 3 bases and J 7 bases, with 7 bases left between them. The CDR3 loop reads CASSFPGNSPLHF. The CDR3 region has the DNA TGTGCCAGCAGCTTTCCAGGGAATTCACCCCTCCACTTT. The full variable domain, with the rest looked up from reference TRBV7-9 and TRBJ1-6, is DTGVSQNPRHKITKRGQNVTFRCDPISEHNRLYWYRQTLGQGPEFLTYFQNEAQLEKSRLLSDRFSAERPKGSFSTLEIQRTEQGDSAMYLCASSFPGNSPLHFGNGTRLTVT.

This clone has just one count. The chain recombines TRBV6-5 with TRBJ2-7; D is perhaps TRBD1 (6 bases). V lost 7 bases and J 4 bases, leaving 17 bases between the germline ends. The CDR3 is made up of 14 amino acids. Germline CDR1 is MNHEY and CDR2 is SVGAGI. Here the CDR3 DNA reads TGTGCCAGCAACCCAGAACAGGGACCTTACGAGCAGTACTTC. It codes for CASNPEQGPYEQYF.

In DNA, the CDR3 is TGTGCCACCAGTGATTGGACTGCTGGCTACACCTTC. Translating gives CATSDWTAGYTF. V usage is TRBV24-1 and J usage is TRBJ1-2; D is undetermined. The V end lost 2 bases, the J end lost 7 bases, and 7 bases lay between the germline ends. This CDR3 contains 12 residues. Germline V gene lookup returns CDR1 KGHDR and CDR2 SFDVKD.

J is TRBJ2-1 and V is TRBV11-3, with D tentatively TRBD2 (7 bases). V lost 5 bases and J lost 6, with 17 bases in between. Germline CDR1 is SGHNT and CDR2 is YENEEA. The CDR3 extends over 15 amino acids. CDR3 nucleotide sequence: TGTGCCAGCAGCCCGCGCGGGGGCGCGGGCAATGAGCAGTTCTTC. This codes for CASSPRGGAGNEQFF.

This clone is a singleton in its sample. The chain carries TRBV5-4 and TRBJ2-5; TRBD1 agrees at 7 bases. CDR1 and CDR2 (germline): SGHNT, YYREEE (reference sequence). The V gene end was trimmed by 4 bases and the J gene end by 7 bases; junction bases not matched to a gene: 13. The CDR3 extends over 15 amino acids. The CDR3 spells CASSADRVGIGTQYF. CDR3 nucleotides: TGTGCCAGCAGCGCCGACAGGGTTGGAATTGGGACCCAGTACTTC.

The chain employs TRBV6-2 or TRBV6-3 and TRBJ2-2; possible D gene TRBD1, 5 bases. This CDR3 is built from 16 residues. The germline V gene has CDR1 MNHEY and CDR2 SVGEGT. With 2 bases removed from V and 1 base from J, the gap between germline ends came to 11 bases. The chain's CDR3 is CASSYLSDRNTGELFF. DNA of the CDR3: TGTGCCAGCAGTTACCTTTCAGACAGGAACACCGGGGAGCTGTTTTTT.

DNA of the CDR3: TGTGCCAGCAGTGAAGGGTGGCGGGGTAGCACAGATACGCAGTATTTT. It is translated as CASSEGWRGSTDTQYF. This chain links TRBV25-1 with TRBJ2-3; weak D call: TRBD2 (6 bases). The CDR3 is 16 residues long. Germline-derived CDR1 and CDR2 are MGHDK and SYGVNS. Trimming left V 2 bases short and J 0 bases short, with 12 bases between.

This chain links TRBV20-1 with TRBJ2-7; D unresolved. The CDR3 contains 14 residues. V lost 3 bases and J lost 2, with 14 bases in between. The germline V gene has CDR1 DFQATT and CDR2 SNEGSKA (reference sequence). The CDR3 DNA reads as TGCAGTGCTAGTCCCCCCCAGGAAGCCTACGAGCAGTACTTC. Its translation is CSASPPQEAYEQYF.

The CDR3 loop is CASSLAGGSGYTF. DNA for the CDR3: TGTGCCAGCAGCTTGGCAGGGGGTAGTGGCTACACCTTC. The chain combines TRBV5-6 with TRBJ1-2, with 7 positions matching TRBD1. The CDR3 spans 13 residues. Trimming at V came to 0 bases and at J to 7 bases, leaving 3 bases not matched to a gene. Germline loops: CDR1 SGHDT, CDR2 YYEEEE.

The CDR3 coding sequence is TGTGCCAGCATGCGGAACATGAACACTGAAGCTTTCTTT. Translation: CASMRNMNTEAFF. This rearrangement joins TRBV27 to TRBJ1-1; D unresolved. Per the germline V gene, CDR1 is MNHEY and CDR2 is SMNVEV (reference sequence). Trimming took off 7 bases at V and 0 bases at J, with 9 bases between the two ends. This CDR3 comprises 13 residues.

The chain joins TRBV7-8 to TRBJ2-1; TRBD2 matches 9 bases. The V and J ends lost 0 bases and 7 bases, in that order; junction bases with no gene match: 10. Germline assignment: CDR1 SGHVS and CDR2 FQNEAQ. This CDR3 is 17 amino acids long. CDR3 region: CASSLALGGGADNEQFF. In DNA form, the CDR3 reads TGTGCCAGCAGCTTAGCGCTTGGCGGGGGGGCCGATAATGAGCAGTTCTTC.

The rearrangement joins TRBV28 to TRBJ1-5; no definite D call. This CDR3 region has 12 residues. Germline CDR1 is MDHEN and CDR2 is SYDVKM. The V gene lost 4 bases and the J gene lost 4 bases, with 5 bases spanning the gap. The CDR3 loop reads CASSSQNQPQHF. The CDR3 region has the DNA TGTGCCAGCAGTTCCCAGAATCAGCCCCAGCATTTT.

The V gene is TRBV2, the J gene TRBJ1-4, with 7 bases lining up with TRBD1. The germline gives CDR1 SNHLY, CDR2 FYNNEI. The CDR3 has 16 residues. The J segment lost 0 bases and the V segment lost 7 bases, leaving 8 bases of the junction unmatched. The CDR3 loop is CASNPGQDTTNEKLFF. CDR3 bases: TGTGCCAGCAATCCAGGACAGGATACAACTAATGAAAAACTGTTTTTT. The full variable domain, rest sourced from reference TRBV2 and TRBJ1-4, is EPEVTQTPSHQVTQMGQEVILRCVPISNHLYFYWYRQILGQKVEFLVSFYNNEISEKSEIFDDQFSVERPDGSNFTLKIRSTKLEDSAMYFCASNPGQDTTNEKLFFGSGTQLSVL.

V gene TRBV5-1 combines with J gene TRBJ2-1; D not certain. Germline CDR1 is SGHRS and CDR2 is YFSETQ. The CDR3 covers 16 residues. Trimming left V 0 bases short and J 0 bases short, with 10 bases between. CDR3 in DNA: TGCGCCAGCAGCTTGGAAGTCGGTAGCTCCTACAATGAGCAGTTCTTC. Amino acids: CASSLEVGSSYNEQFF.

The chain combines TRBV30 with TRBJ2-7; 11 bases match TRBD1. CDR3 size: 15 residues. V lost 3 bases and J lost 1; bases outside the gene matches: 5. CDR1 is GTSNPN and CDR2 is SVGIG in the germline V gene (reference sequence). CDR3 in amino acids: CAWSPGTGGSYEQYF. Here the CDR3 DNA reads TGTGCCTGGAGCCCAGGGACAGGGGGATCCTACGAGCAGTACTTC.

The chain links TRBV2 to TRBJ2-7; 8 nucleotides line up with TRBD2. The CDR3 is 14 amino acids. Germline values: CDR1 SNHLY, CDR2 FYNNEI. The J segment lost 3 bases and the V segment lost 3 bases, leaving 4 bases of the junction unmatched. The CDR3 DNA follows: TGTGCCAGCAGTGATACAGCGGGGGTCTACGAGCAGTACTTC. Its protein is CASSDTAGVYEQYF.

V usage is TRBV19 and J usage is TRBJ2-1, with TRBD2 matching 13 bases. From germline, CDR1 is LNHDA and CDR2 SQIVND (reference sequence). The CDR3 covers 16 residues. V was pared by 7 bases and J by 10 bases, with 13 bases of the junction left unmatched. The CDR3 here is CASTGGTSGASREQFF. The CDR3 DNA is TGTGCCAGTACCGGTGGGACTAGCGGGGCCAGTAGGGAGCAGTTCTTC.

The CDR3 sequence is CASSEVRKETQYF. The DNA for the CDR3 is TGTGCCAGCAGTGAAGTCAGAAAAGAGACCCAGTACTTC. The V and J genes are TRBV2 and TRBJ2-5; no clear D gene. The CDR3 extends over 13 amino acids. Trimming cost V 1 base and J 3 bases, with 6 bases left between them. The V gene's germline CDR1 is SNHLY and CDR2 FYNNEI.

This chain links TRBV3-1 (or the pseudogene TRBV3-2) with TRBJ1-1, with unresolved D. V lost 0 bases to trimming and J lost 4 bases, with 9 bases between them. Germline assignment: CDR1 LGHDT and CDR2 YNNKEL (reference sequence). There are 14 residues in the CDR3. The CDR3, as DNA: TGTGCCAGCAGCCAAGATATGCGTTCCACTGAAGCTTTCTTT. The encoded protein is CASSQDMRSTEAFF.

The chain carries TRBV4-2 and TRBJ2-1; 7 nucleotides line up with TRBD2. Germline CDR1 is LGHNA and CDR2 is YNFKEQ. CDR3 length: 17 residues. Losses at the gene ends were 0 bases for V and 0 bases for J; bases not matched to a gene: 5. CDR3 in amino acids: CASSQDERGASYNEQFF. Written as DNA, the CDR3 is TGTGCCAGCAGCCAAGACGAGCGGGGAGCCTCCTACAATGAGCAGTTCTTC.

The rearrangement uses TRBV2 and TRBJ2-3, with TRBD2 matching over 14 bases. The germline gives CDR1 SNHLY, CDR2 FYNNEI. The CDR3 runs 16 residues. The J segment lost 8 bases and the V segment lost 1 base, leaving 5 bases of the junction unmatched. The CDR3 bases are TGTGCCAGCAGTGAAGGACTAGCGGGGGGGCTGGGTACGCAGTATTTT. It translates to CASSEGLAGGLGTQYF.

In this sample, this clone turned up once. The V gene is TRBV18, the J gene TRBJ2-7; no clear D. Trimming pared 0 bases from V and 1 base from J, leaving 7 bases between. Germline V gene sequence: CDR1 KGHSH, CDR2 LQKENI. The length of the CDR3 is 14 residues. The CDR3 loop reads CASSPPGSSYEQYF. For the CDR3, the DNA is TGTGCCAGCTCACCACCGGGCAGTTCCTACGAGCAGTACTTC.

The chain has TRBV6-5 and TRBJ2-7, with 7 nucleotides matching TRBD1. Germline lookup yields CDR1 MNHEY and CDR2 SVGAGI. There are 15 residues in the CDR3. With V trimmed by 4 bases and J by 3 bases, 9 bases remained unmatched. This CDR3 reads CASSSDRDRLYEQYF. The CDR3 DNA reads TGTGCCAGCAGTTCGGACCGGGACAGACTCTACGAGCAGTACTTC.

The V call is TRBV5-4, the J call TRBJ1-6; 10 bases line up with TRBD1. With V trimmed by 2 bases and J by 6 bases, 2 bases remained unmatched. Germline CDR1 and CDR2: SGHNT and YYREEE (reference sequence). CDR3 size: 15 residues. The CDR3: CASSFRDRGNSPLHF. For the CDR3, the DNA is TGTGCCAGCAGCTTCCGGGACAGGGGTAATTCACCCCTCCACTTT.